The 21 T cell receptor beta chains listed next were all sequenced from one sample in a study of vaccination and CD4 T cells after COVID-19. Indicated treatment: approximately 9-day PBMC culture with coronavirus spike peptide pools or control peptides (ViraFEST assay). An Oncomine TCR Beta short-read assay was used to sequence the DNA from cultured CD4+ T cells. TCRdb called the PCR reads again in MiXCR, with one record for every CDR3 protein. The top ten hold 7.2% of the sample, which has about 15,000 distinct CDR3 sequences, roughly 50% seen once. These receptors have no identified antigens. Sequencing was performed on CD4+ T cells from blood, cultured in vitro. All receptors come from a human donor who had recovered from COVID-19.

This clonotype was detected a few times. This chain uses TRBV10-2 with TRBJ1-1, with D maybe TRBD1 (5 bases). Germline V gene data show CDR1 as WSHSY and CDR2 as SAAADI. The CDR3 is 14 amino acids. The germline V and J ends were trimmed by 6 bases and 3 bases, with 14 bases remaining between them. CDR3 residues: CASRFSGLYTEAFF. In DNA, the CDR3 is TGCGCCAGCAGGTTTTCGGGACTTTACACTGAAGCTTTCTTT.

The rearrangement uses TRBV20-1 and TRBJ2-7; D is tentatively TRBD1 or TRBD2 (6 bases each). Germline CDR1 and CDR2: DFQATT and SNEGSKA (reference sequence). The CDR3 is made up of 13 amino acids. Between the trimmed V and J ends, which lost 5 bases and 7 bases, there was a span of 18 bases. DNA of the CDR3: TGCAGTGCTTCAGACAGGCCGGGGAGGGAGCAGTACTTC. Protein: CSASDRPGREQYF.

The DNA for the CDR3 is TGCAGTGCGCCCCCCGTAGGGGCTAGCGGGAGAAGAGGGGAGACCCAGTACTTC. It translates to CSAPPVGASGRRGETQYF. The rearrangement joins TRBV20-1 to TRBJ2-5, with TRBD2 identical over 10 bases. The CDR3 consists of 18 residues. Germline V lookup: CDR1 DFQATT, CDR2 SNEGSKA (reference sequence). J gave up 5 bases and V 6 bases, and 21 bases lay outside the gene matches.

The table lists this clonotype with a few counts. V gene TRBV20-1 combines with J gene TRBJ1-2; the D gene is possibly TRBD1 (5 bases). Germline-derived CDR1 and CDR2 are DFQATT and SNEGSKA (reference sequence). The CDR3 contains 11 residues. CDR3 sequence: CSFRVGYGYTF. DNA for the CDR3: TGCAGCTTCAGGGTTGGCTATGGCTACACCTTC.

This clonotype has just a few counts. J is TRBJ1-5 and V is TRBV12-3 or TRBV12-4; D uncertain. V lost 4 bases and J 4 bases, leaving 11 bases between the germline ends. The CDR3 totals 14 residues. CDR3 sequence reads: CASSSGTGNQPQHF. The DNA for the CDR3 is TGTGCCAGCAGTTCCGGAACGGGTAATCAGCCCCAGCATTTT.

The chain couples TRBV20-1 to TRBJ2-5, with D perhaps assigned TRBD1 or TRBD2 (5 bases each). This CDR3 comprises 14 residues. Per germline, CDR1 DFQATT and CDR2 SNEGSKA (reference sequence). The germline V and J ends were trimmed by 5 bases and 1 base, with 14 bases remaining between them. Here the CDR3 DNA reads TGCAGTGCTCCCCCCTCCGGGACCCAAGAGACCCAGTACTTC. It codes for CSAPPSGTQETQYF.

The V gene is TRBV6-1, the J gene TRBJ2-7; 12 bases agree with TRBD1. Germline V gives CDR1 MNHNS, CDR2 SASEGT. V lost 4 bases and J lost 6; bases outside the gene matches: 4. This CDR3 is built from 14 residues. CDR3 in amino acids: CASSGRDRGREQYF. The CDR3 region has the DNA TGTGCCAGCAGTGGCCGGGACAGGGGGCGCGAGCAGTACTTC.

This clonotype was seen more than once but under ten times. The chain is built from TRBV20-1 and TRBJ1-2; D is perhaps TRBD1 (5 bases). Trimming removed 6 bases from V and 0 bases from J, with 11 bases in between. Germline V gives CDR1 DFQATT, CDR2 SNEGSKA (reference sequence). The CDR3 consists of 13 residues. The CDR3 sequence is CSAAMTANYGYTF. The CDR3 bases are TGCAGTGCCGCCATGACAGCTAACTATGGCTACACCTTC.

The chain uses TRBV29-1 and TRBJ1-2, with a weak D call TRBD1 (6 bases). Germline-derived CDR1 and CDR2 are SQVTM and ANQGSEA. Trimming removed 4 bases at V and 2 bases at J, with 11 bases between. This CDR3 is 13 amino acids long. The CDR3 here is CSVGGDTNYGYTF. CDR3 bases: TGCAGCGTTGGTGGGGACACCAACTATGGCTACACCTTC. Full variable domain (outside the CDR3, taken from reference TRBV29-1 and TRBJ1-2): SAVISQKPSRDICQRGTSLTIQCQVDSQVTMMFWYRQQPGQSLTLIATANQGSEATYESGFVIDKFPISRPNLTFSTLTVSNMSPEDSSIYLCSVGGDTNYGYTFGSGTRLTVV.

The genes are TRBV10-3 and TRBJ2-7, with 8 bases that match TRBD2. Germline CDR1 ENHRY, CDR2 SYGVKD. This CDR3 is built from 14 residues. The J segment lost 0 bases and the V segment lost 6 bases, leaving 4 bases of the junction unmatched. CDR3 bases: TGTGCCATCAGGAGCGGGAGTGTCTCCTACGAGCAGTACTTC. The encoded protein is CAIRSGSVSYEQYF.

This clonotype has just a few counts. The chain employs TRBV20-1 and TRBJ1-2; the D is unclear. Deletions cut 3 bases from V and 14 bases from J, with 13 bases between. Germline V gene sequence: CDR1 DFQATT, CDR2 SNEGSKA (reference sequence). There are 10 residues in the CDR3. As DNA, the CDR3 is TGCAGTGCTAGCCTAGAAGCGTATACCTTC. Its protein product is CSASLEAYTF.

This chain links TRBV19 with TRBJ2-5; TRBD2 is a possible D gene (6 bases). Germline V gives CDR1 LNHDA, CDR2 SQIVND (reference sequence). Between the trimmed V and J ends, which lost 2 bases and 5 bases, there was a span of 9 bases. CDR3 length equals 13 residues. The CDR3, as DNA: TGTGCCAGTAGTATAACGGGAGCGGAGACCCAGTACTTC. Translated: CASSITGAETQYF.

The V gene is TRBV6-4, the J gene TRBJ2-1; 8 bases fit TRBD1. Germline CDR1 and CDR2: MRHNA and SNTAGT. V was pared by 3 bases and J by 7 bases, with 5 bases of the junction left unmatched. The CDR3 runs 14 residues. Here the CDR3 DNA reads TGTGCCAGCAGTGAACAGGGGGAAGGAAATGAGCAGTTCTTC. This translates into CASSEQGEGNEQFF.

V usage is TRBV19 and J usage is TRBJ2-3; the D is unclear. There are 15 residues in the CDR3. Germline V gene data show CDR1 as LNHDA and CDR2 as SQIVND (reference sequence). Deletions cut 1 base from V and 0 bases from J, with 8 bases between. The CDR3 spells CASSIAPQSTDTQYF. DNA for the CDR3: TGTGCCAGTAGTATAGCCCCCCAGAGCACAGATACGCAGTATTTT.

The chain combines TRBV12-3 or TRBV12-4 with TRBJ1-2, with D unclear. The CDR3 is 14 amino acids. Trimming cost V 6 bases and J 0 bases, with 11 bases left between them. CDR3 sequence reads: CASSRGQTNYGYTF. In DNA form, the CDR3 reads TGTGCCAGCAGCCGAGGGCAGACTAACTATGGCTACACCTTC.

This chain uses TRBV5-4 with TRBJ1-3; D remains ambiguous. In germline, CDR1 is SGHNT, CDR2 YYREEE (reference sequence). V lost 4 bases, J lost 4 bases, and 6 bases lay in between. The CDR3 runs to 12 residues. The CDR3 nucleotides are TGTGCCAGCAGCGGGTGGGGAAACACCATATATTTT. It translates to CASSGWGNTIYF.

J is TRBJ2-5 and V is TRBV28; perhaps TRBD1 as D (6 bases). Trimming took 2 bases from V and 3 from J, leaving 19 bases between them. Per the germline V gene, CDR1 is MDHEN and CDR2 is SYDVKM. This CDR3 spans 17 amino acids. In DNA form, the CDR3 reads TGTGCCAGCAGTTTAGGATTGGGGGCCGGGAAGGAAGAGACCCAGTACTTC. Its translation is CASSLGLGAGKEETQYF.

The chain employs TRBV6-2 or TRBV6-3 and TRBJ2-1; tentative D call: TRBD2 (5 bases). Deletions cut 7 bases from V and 7 bases from J, with 17 bases between. From germline, CDR1 is MNHEY and CDR2 SVGEGT. The CDR3 sequence is 14 residues long. The CDR3 DNA is TGTGCCAGCACCCTTACTTCGCCGGGGAATGAGCAGTTCTTC. This encodes CASTLTSPGNEQFF.

This clonotype was seen a handful of times. The chain couples TRBV20-1 to TRBJ2-2, with D perhaps TRBD2 (5 bases). The germline gives CDR1 DFQATT, CDR2 SNEGSKA (reference sequence). CDR3 length equals 14 residues. V was trimmed by 6 bases and J by 1 base, leaving 12 bases between them. CDR3 coding DNA: TGCAGTGCCCGGCGCCGGGGGAACACCGGGGAGCTGTTTTTT. This encodes CSARRRGNTGELFF.

In its sample, this clonotype was seen a few times. The rearrangement links TRBV12-3 or TRBV12-4 to TRBJ1-2; D might be TRBD1 (5 bases). This CDR3 spans 13 amino acids. Trimming stripped 1 base from V and 4 bases from J, with 7 bases between. The CDR3 sequence: CASSLGQSYGYTF. CDR3 in DNA: TGTGCCAGCAGTTTAGGACAGTCCTATGGCTACACCTTC.

The V gene is TRBV28, the J gene TRBJ1-5, with TRBD1 matching over 8 bases. This CDR3 region has 16 residues. Germline CDR1 is MDHEN and CDR2 is SYDVKM. V dropped 5 bases and J dropped 6; count of bases not matched to a gene: 12. The CDR3 DNA is TGTGCCAGCAGTCTATATGGACAGGGAAGGTTTCAGCCCCAGCATTTT. This sequence encodes CASSLYGQGRFQPQHF.